Listed below are T cell receptor beta chains from one sample, sequenced in a study of blood T cell repertoires in COVID-19. Profiling relied on immunoSEQ multiplex PCR, and the TCRdb table lists in-frame clones only, not all of them. The sample carries a few hundred thousand clones, about 88% recorded once. The sample comprised peripheral blood. The receptors originated from a man in his forties or fifties with COVID-19, enrolled during active disease. CDR3s include the opening cysteine and the closing phenylalanine or tryptophan. A D gene is named only where the DNA matches it firmly. Size tells how often a clone was seen (once, few, many) or the class of an expanded clone, and some rows leave it out.

abundance: few; j_gene: TRBJ1-1; v_gene: TRBV12-3/TRBV12-4; d_gene: .; CDR3nt: TGTGCCAGCAGTAAGGGCGGGGAGGGTACGGCTTTCTTT; CDR3aa: CASSKGGEGTAFF
abundance: .; j_gene: TRBJ1-3; v_gene: TRBV9; d_gene: .; CDR3nt: TGTGCCAGCACCCTCCCGGGGGCTGGAAACACCATATATTTT; CDR3aa: CASTLPGAGNTIYF
abundance: .; j_gene: TRBJ1-5; v_gene: TRBV30; d_gene: TRBD1; CDR3nt: TGTGCCTGGAGCCGACAGGGGGGCAATCAGCCCCAGCATTTT; CDR3aa: CAWSRQGGNQPQHF
abundance: .; j_gene: TRBJ1-3; v_gene: TRBV28; d_gene: .; CDR3nt: TGTGCCAGCAGTGACAGCCTTGTAAACACCATATATTTT; CDR3aa: CASSDSLVNTIYF
abundance: .; j_gene: TRBJ2-1; v_gene: TRBV29-1; d_gene: TRBD2; CDR3nt: TGCAGCGTTGATCATACTAGCGGGAGTTACAATGAGCAGTTCTTC; CDR3aa: CSVDHTSGSYNEQFF
abundance: .; j_gene: TRBJ1-2; v_gene: TRBV10-3; d_gene: .; CDR3nt: TGTGCCATCAGTTCCGACAGGAACTATGGCTACACCTTC; CDR3aa: CAISSDRNYGYTF
abundance: once; j_gene: TRBJ1-1; v_gene: TRBV2; d_gene: TRBD1; CDR3nt: TGTGCCAGCAGTGGGGGACAGGGGAGATTTGACGGGCGGTTCAACACTGAAGCTTTCTTT; CDR3aa: CASSGGQGRFDGRFNTEAFF
abundance: .; j_gene: TRBJ2-3; v_gene: TRBV12-3/TRBV12-4; d_gene: .; CDR3nt: TGTGCCAGCAGAACGATAGGCACAGATACGCAGTATTTT; CDR3aa: CASRTIGTDTQYF
abundance: .; j_gene: TRBJ2-5; v_gene: TRBV4-2; d_gene: TRBD1; CDR3nt: TGTGCCAGCAGCCAAGGGGGCCAGGGGGCCCAAGAGACCCAGTACTTC; CDR3aa: CASSQGGQGAQETQYF
abundance: .; j_gene: TRBJ2-2; v_gene: TRBV24-1; d_gene: .; CDR3nt: TGTGCCACCAGTGATATAGGGGATCAGTTCGGGGAGCTGTTTTTT; CDR3aa: CATSDIGDQFGELFF
abundance: .; j_gene: TRBJ2-1; v_gene: TRBV2; d_gene: TRBD2; CDR3nt: TGTGCCAGCAGGATGACTAGCGGGAGTATCAATGAGCAGTTCTTC; CDR3aa: CASRMTSGSINEQFF
abundance: .; j_gene: TRBJ2-7; v_gene: TRBV11-1; d_gene: TRBD1; CDR3nt: TGTGCCAGCAGCACCGGGACAGGGAACGAGCAGTACTTC; CDR3aa: CASSTGTGNEQYF
abundance: once; j_gene: TRBJ2-7; v_gene: TRBV7-9; d_gene: TRBD1; CDR3nt: TGTGCCAGCAGCCTGGTATCCCGGGACAGTCTGTACTTC; CDR3aa: CASSLVSRDSLYF
abundance: once; j_gene: TRBJ2-3; v_gene: TRBV27; d_gene: .; CDR3nt: TGTGCCAGCAGTCCAGACCCGTCTAACAGGGCCTTGGTGGCTCAGTATTTT; CDR3aa: CASSPDPSNRALVAQYF
abundance: .; j_gene: TRBJ1-5; v_gene: TRBV7-2; d_gene: .; CDR3nt: TGTGCCAGCAGCTTATCCACGGTTCAGGGTGAACAGCCCCAGCATTTT; CDR3aa: CASSLSTVQGEQPQHF
abundance: .; j_gene: TRBJ1-2; v_gene: TRBV7-9; d_gene: TRBD1; CDR3nt: TGTGCCAGCAGCCCGGACAGGGTTATTGGCTACACCTTC; CDR3aa: CASSPDRVIGYTF
abundance: many; j_gene: TRBJ2-7; v_gene: TRBV3-1/TRBV3-2; d_gene: TRBD1; CDR3nt: TGTGCCAGCAGCCCGGGACAGGGCTCCTACGAGCAGTACTTC; CDR3aa: CASSPGQGSYEQYF
abundance: .; j_gene: TRBJ2-7; v_gene: TRBV20-1; d_gene: TRBD2; CDR3nt: TGCAGTGCTAGTTTACTAGCGGGGGGGCCGTACGAGCAGTACTTC; CDR3aa: CSASLLAGGPYEQYF
abundance: .; j_gene: TRBJ2-7; v_gene: TRBV12-3/TRBV12-4; d_gene: .; CDR3nt: TGTGCCAGCTCGCAGGGCGGAACCGTCCAGTACTTC; CDR3aa: CASSQGGTVQYF
abundance: .; j_gene: TRBJ1-5; v_gene: TRBV10-3; d_gene: TRBD1; CDR3nt: TGTGCCATCAGTGGGGGGACAGGAAATCAGCCCCAGCATTTT; CDR3aa: CAISGGTGNQPQHF
abundance: .; j_gene: TRBJ2-7; v_gene: TRBV4-1; d_gene: .; CDR3nt: TGCGCCAGCAGCCAAGAAATCCCACTACTACTAGTCCACGAGCAGTACTTC; CDR3aa: CASSQEIPLLLVHEQYF
abundance: .; j_gene: TRBJ2-1; v_gene: TRBV7-8; d_gene: TRBD2; CDR3nt: TGTGCCAGCAGCTTAGGAGCGGGAGGCACCTCCTACAATGAGCAGTTCTTC; CDR3aa: CASSLGAGGTSYNEQFF
abundance: .; j_gene: TRBJ1-5; v_gene: TRBV18; d_gene: .; CDR3nt: TGTGCCAGCTCACCGCCAGGACAGTATAGCAATCAGCCCCAGCATTTT; CDR3aa: CASSPPGQYSNQPQHF
abundance: .; j_gene: TRBJ1-1; v_gene: TRBV5-1; d_gene: TRBD1; CDR3nt: TGCGCCAGCAGCTTGGAAGGGGGCGCGACTGAAGCTTTCTTT; CDR3aa: CASSLEGGATEAFF
abundance: .; j_gene: TRBJ2-1; v_gene: TRBV3-1/TRBV3-2; d_gene: .; CDR3nt: TGTGCCAGCAGGGGTAAATCCAGCAGCGACGCGAATGAGCAGTTCTTC; CDR3aa: CASRGKSSSDANEQFF
abundance: few; j_gene: TRBJ2-2; v_gene: TRBV5-4; d_gene: .; CDR3nt: TGTGCCAGCAGCTTGGAGGTCGGGGTCTCCACCGGGGAGCTGTTTTTT; CDR3aa: CASSLEVGVSTGELFF
abundance: .; j_gene: TRBJ1-1; v_gene: TRBV19; d_gene: .; CDR3nt: TGTGCCAGTAGCCGCGACAGTACAGGGTGGATGGGTGAAGCTTTCTTT; CDR3aa: CASSRDSTGWMGEAFF